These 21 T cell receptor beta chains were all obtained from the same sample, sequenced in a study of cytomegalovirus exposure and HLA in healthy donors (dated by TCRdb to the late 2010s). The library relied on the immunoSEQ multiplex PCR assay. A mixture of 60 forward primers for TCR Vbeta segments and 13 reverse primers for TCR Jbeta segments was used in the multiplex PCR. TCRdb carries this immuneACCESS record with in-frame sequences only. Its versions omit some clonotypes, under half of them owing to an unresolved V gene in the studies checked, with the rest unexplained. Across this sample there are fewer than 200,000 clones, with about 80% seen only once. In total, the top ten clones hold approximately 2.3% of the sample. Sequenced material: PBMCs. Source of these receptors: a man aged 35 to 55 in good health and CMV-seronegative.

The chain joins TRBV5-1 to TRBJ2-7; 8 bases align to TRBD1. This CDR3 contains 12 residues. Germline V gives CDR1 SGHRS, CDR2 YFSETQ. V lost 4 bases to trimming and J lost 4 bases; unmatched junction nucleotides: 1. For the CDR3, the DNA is TGCGCCAGCAGCAACAGGGGGTACGAGCAGTACTTC. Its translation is CASSNRGYEQYF.

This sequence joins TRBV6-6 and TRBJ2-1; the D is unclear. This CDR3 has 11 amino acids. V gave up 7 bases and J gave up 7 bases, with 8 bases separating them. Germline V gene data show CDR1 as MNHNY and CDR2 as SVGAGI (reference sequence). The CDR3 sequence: CASTASNEQFF. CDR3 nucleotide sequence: TGTGCCAGCACAGCGTCAAATGAGCAGTTCTTC.

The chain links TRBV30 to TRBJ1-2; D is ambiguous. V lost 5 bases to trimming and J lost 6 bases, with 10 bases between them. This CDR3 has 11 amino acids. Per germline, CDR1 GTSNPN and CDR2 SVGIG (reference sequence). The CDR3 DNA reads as TGTGCCTGGGACATTCTGGATGGCTACACCTTC. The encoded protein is CAWDILDGYTF.

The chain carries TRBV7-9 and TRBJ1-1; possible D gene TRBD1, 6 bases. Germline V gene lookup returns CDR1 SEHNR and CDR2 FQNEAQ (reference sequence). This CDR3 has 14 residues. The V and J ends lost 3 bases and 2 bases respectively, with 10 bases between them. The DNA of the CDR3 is TGTGCCAGCAGCTTCGGGGGGGGCAACACTGAAGCTTTCTTT. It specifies CASSFGGGNTEAFF.

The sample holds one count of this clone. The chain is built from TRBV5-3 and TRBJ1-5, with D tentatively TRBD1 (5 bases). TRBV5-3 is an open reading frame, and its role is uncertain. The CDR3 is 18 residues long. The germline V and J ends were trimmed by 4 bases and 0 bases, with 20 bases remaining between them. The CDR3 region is CARSPGSGRADSNQPQHF. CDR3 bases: TGTGCCAGAAGCCCGGGGTCAGGGAGGGCGGATAGCAATCAGCCCCAGCATTTT.

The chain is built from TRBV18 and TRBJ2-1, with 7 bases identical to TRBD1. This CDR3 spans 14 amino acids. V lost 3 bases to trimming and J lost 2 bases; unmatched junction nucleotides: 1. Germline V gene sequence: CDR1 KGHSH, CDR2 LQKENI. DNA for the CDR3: TGTGCCAGCTCACCGGACAGGACCTACAATGAGCAGTTCTTC. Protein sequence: CASSPDRTYNEQFF.

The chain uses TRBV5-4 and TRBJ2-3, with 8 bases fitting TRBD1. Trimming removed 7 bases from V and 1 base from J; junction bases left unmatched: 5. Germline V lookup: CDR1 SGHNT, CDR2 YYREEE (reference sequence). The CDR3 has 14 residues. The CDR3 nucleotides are TGTGCCAGCGGCTACAGGGGGGGCACAGATACGCAGTATTTT. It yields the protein CASGYRGGTDTQYF. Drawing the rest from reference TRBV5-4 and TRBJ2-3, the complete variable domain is ETGVTQSPTHLIKTRGQQVTLRCSSQSGHNTVSWYQQALGQGPQFIFQYYREEENGRGNFPPRFSGLQFPNYSSELNVNALELDDSALYLCASGYRGGTDTQYFGPGTRLTVL.

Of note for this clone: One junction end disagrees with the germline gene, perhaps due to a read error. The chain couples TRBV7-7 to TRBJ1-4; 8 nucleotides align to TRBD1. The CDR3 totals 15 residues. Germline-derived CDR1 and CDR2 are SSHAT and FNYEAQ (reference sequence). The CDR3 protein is CASSPGQGGGEKLFF. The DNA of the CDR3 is TGTGCTAGCAGCCCAGGACAGGGAGGAGGTGAAAAACTGTTTTTT.

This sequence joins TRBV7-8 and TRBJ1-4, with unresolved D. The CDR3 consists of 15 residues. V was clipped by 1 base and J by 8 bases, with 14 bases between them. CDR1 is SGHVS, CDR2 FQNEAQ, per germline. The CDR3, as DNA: TGTGCCAGCAGCTTAGGATCAGCGAGAAAAGAAAAACTGTTTTTT. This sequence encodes CASSLGSARKEKLFF.

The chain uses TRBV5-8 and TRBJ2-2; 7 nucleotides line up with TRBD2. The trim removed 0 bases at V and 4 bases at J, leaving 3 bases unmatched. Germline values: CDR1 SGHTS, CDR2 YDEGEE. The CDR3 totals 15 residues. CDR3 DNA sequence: TGTGCCAGCAGCTTGGCCCCGGGAGGCACCGGGGAGCTGTTTTTT. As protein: CASSLAPGGTGELFF.

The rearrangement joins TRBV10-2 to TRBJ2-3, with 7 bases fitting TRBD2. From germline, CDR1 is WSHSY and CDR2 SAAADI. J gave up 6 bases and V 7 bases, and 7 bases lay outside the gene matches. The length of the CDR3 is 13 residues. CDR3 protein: CASTPGGGDTQYF. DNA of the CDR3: TGCGCCAGCACCCCGGGAGGCGGCGATACGCAGTATTTT.

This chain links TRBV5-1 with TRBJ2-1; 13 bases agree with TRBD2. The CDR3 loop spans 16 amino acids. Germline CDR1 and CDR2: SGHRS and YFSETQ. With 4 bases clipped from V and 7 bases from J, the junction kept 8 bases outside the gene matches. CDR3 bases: TGCGCCAGCAGCCTTTCCGGGACTAGCGGGATAAATGAGCAGTTCTTC. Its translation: CASSLSGTSGINEQFF.

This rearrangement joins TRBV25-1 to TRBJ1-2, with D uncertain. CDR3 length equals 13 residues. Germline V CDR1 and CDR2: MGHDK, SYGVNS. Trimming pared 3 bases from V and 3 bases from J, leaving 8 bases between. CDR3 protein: CASSDARHYGYTF. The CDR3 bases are TGTGCCAGCAGTGATGCGAGGCACTATGGCTACACCTTC.

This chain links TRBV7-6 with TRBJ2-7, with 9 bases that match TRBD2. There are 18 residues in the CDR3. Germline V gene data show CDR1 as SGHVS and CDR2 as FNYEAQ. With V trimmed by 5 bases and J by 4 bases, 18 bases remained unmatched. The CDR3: CASSLGTAASGTRYEQYF. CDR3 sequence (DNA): TGTGCCAGCAGCCTAGGGACCGCCGCTAGCGGGACTCGGTACGAGCAGTACTTC.

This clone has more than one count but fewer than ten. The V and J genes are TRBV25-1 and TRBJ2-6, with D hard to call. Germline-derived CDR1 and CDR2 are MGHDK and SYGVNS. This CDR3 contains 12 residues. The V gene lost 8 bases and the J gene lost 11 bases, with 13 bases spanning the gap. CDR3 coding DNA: TGTGCCAGCCCCATAGGAACAGACGTCCTGACTTTC. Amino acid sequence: CASPIGTDVLTF.

Here the CDR3 reads CASASEAGGRNEQFF. CDR3 nucleotide sequence: TGTGCCAGCGCCTCGGAAGCGGGAGGGCGCAATGAGCAGTTCTTC. The chain employs TRBV6-5 and TRBJ2-1, with 10 bases identical to TRBD2. CDR1 and CDR2 from the germline V gene are MNHEY and SVGAGI. This CDR3 spans 15 amino acids. With 8 bases clipped from V and 6 bases from J, the junction kept 10 bases outside the gene matches.

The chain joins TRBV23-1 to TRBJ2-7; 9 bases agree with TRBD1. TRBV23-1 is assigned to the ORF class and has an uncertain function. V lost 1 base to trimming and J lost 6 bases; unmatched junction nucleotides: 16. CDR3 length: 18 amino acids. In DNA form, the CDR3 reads TGCGCCAGCAGTCAATGGTCCGATACAGGGGGCGCAGGTGGCGAGCAGTACTTC. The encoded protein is CASSQWSDTGGAGGEQYF.

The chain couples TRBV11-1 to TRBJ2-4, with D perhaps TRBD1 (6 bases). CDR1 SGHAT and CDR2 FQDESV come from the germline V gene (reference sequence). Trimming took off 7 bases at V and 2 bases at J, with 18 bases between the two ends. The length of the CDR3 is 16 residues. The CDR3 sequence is CASTTGMWGTKNIQYF. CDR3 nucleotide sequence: TGTGCCAGCACCACAGGGATGTGGGGGACCAAAAACATTCAGTACTTC.

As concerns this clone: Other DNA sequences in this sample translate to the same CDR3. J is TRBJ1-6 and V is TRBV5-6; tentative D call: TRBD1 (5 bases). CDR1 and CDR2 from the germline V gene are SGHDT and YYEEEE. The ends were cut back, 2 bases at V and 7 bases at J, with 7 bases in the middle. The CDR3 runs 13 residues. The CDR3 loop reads CASSLAGNSPLHF. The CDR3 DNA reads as TGTGCCAGCAGCTTAGCAGGGAATTCACCCCTCCACTTT. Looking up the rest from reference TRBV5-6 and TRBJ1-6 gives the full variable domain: DAGVTQSPTHLIKTRGQQVTLRCSPKSGHDTVSWYQQALGQGPQFIFQYYEEEERQRGNFPDRFSGHQFPNYSSELNVNALLLGDSALYLCASSLAGNSPLHFGNGTRLTVT.

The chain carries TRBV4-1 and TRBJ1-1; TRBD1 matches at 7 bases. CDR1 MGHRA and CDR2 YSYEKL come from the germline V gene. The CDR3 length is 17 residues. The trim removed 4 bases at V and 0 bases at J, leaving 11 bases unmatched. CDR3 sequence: CASSPRQGSGVNTEAFF. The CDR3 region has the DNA TGCGCCAGCAGCCCCAGACAGGGTTCGGGAGTGAACACTGAAGCTTTCTTT.

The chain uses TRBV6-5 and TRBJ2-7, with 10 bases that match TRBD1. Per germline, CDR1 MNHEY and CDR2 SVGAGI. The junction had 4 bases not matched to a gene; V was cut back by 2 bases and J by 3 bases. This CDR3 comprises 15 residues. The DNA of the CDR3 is TGTGCCAGCAGTTACGGGCGGGACAGGGGCTACGAGCAGTACTTC. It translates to CASSYGRDRGYEQYF.